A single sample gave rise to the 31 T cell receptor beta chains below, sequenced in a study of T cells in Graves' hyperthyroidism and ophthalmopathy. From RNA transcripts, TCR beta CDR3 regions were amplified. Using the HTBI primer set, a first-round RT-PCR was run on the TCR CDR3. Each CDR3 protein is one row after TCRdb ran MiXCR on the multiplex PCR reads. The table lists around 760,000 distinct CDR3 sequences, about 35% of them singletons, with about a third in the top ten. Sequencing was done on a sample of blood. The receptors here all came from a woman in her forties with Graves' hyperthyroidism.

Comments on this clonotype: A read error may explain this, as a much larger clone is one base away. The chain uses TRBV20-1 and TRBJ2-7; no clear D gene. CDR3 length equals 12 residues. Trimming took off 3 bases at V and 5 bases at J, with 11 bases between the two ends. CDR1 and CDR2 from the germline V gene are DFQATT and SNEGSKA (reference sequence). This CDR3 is CSASSTPDEQYF. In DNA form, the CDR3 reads TGCAGTGCTAGTTCTACCCCCGACGAGCAGTACTTC.

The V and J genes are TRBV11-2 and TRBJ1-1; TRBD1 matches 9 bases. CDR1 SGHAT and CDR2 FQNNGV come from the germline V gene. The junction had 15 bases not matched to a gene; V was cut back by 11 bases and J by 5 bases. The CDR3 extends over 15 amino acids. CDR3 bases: TGTGCCGGATCCGACAGACAGGGGGTCGGTACTGAAGCTTTCTTT. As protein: CAGSDRQGVGTEAFF.

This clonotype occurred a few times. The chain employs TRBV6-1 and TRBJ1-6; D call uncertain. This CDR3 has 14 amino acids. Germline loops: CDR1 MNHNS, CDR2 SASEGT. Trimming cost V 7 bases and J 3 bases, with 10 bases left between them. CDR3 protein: CASTGPNYNSPLHF. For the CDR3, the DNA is TGTGCCAGCACCGGGCCTAACTATAATTCACCCCTCCACTTT.

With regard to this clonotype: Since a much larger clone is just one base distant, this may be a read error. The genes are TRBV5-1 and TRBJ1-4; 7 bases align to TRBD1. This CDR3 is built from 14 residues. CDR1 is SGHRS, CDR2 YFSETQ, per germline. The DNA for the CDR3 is TGCACCAGCAGCTTGGGACAGAATAATGAAAAACTGTTTTTT. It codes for CTSSLGQNNEKLFF.

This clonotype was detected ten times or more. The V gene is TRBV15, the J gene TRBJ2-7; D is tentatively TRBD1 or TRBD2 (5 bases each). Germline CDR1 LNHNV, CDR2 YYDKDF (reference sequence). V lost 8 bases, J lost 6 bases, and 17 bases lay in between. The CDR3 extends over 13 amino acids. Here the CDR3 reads CATGRDDPLEQYF. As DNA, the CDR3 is TGTGCCACCGGCCGGGACGACCCTCTCGAGCAGTACTTC.

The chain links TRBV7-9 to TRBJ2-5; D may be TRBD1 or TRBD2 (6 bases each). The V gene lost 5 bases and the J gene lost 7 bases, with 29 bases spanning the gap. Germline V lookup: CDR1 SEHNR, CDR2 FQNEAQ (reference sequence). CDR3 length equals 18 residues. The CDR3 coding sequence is TGTGCCAGCAGCCCGGACGGGGGCAGGGGAGATCCCCTAGCGACCCAGTACTTC. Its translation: CASSPDGGRGDPLATQYF.

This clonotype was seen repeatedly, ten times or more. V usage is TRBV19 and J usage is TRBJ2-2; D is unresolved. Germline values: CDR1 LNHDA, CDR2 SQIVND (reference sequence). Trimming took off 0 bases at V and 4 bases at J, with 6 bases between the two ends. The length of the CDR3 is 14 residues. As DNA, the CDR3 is TGTGCCAGTAGTATAGAGGGCTTCACCGGGGAGCTGTTTTTT. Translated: CASSIEGFTGELFF.

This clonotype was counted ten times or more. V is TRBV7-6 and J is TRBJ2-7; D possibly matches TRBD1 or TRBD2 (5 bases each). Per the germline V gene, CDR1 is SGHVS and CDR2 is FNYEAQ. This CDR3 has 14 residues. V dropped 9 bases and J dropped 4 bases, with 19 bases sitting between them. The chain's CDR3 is CASSRDLDGYEQYF. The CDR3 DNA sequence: TGTGCCAGTTCCCGGGACCTCGATGGGTACGAGCAGTACTTC.

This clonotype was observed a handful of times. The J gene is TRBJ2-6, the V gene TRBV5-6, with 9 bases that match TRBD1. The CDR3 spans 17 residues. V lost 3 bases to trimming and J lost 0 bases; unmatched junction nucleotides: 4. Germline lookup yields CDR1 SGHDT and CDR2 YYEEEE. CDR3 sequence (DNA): TGTGCCAGCAGCTCCGGACAGGGGAGCTCTGGGGCCAACGTCCTGACTTTC. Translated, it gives CASSSGQGSSGANVLTF.

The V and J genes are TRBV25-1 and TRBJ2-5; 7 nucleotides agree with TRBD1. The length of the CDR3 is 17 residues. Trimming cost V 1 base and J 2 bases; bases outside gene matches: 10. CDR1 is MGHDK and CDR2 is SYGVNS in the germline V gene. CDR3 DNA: TGTGCCAGCAGTGAATTGAGACAGGGAGCAGGGCAAGAGACCCAGTACTTC. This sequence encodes CASSELRQGAGQETQYF.

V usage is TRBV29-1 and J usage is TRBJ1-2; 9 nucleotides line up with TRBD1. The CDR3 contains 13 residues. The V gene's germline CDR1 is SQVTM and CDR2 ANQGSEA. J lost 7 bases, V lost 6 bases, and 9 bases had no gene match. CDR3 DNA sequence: TGCAGCGTAGGACAGGGGCTACATCGTGGCTACACCTTC. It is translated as CSVGQGLHRGYTF.

CDR3 region: CASSSGALPEETQYF. CDR3 DNA sequence: TGCGCCAGCAGCTCGGGGGCGCTACCAGAGGAGACCCAGTACTTC. This chain links TRBV5-1 with TRBJ2-5; D possibly matches TRBD1 or TRBD2 (6 bases each). CDR1 and CDR2 (germline): SGHRS, YFSETQ. Trimming took 3 bases from V and 5 from J, leaving 17 bases between them. CDR3 size: 15 residues. Using reference TRBV5-1 and TRBJ2-5 for the parts outside the CDR3, the full variable domain is KAGVTQTPRYLIKTRGQQVTLSCSPISGHRSVSWYQQTPGQGLQFLFEYFSETQRNKGNFPGRFSGRQFSNSRSEMNVSTLELGDSALYLCASSSGALPEETQYFGPGTRLLVL.

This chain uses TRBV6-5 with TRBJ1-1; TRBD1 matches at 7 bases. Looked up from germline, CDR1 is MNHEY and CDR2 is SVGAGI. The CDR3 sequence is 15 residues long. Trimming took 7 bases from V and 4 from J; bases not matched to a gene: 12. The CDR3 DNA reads TGTGCCAGCAACCCGGGAGGGGGCACGGGCACTGAAGCTTTCTTT. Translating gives CASNPGGGTGTEAFF.

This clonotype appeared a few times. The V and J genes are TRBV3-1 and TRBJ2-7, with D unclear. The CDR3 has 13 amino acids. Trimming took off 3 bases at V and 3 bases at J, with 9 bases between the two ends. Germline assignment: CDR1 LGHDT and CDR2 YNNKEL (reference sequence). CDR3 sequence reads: CASSQAPGYEQYF. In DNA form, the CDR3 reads TGTGCCAGCAGCCAGGCCCCTGGCTACGAGCAGTACTTC.

CDR3 DNA sequence: TGTGCCAGCAGCTTTGGCCTCCCGAACACTGAAGCTTTCTTT. Translated, it gives CASSFGLPNTEAFF. The chain has TRBV5-6 and TRBJ1-1; no clear D. Trimming stripped 2 bases from V and 1 base from J, with 9 bases between. The CDR3 is 14 amino acids. From germline, CDR1 is SGHDT and CDR2 YYEEEE.

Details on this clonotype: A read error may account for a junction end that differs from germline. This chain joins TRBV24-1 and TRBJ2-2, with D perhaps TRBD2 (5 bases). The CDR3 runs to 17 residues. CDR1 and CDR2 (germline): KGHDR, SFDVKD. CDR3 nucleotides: TGTGCCACCAGTGATTTGTACCAGGCCCCGTCGCCCGGGGAGCTGGTTTTT. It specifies CATSDLYQAPSPGELVF.

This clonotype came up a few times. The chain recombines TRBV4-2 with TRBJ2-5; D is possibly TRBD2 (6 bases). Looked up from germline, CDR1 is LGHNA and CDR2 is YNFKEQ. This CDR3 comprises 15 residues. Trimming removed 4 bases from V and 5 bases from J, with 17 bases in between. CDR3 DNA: TGTGCCAGCAGCCCAGGGCGGGGCAGGCCGGAGACCCAGTACTTC. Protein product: CASSPGRGRPETQYF.

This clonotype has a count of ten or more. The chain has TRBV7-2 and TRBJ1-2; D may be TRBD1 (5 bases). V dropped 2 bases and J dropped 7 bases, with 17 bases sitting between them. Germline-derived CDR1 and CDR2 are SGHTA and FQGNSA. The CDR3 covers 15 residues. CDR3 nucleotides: TGTGCCAGCAGCTTACTGTCAGAGGGGTTGCGTGGCTACACCTTC. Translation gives CASSLLSEGLRGYTF.

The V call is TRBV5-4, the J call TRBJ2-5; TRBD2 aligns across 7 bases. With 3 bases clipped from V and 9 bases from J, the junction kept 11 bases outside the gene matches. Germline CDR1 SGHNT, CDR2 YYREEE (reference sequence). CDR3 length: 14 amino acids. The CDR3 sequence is CASSWGGRDEAQYF. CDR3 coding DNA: TGTGCCAGCAGCTGGGGGGGGAGGGATGAGGCCCAGTACTTC.

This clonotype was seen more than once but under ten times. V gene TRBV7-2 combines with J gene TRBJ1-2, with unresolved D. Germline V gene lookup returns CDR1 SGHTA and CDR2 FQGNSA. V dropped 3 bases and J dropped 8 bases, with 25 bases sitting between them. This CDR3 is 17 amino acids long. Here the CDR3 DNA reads TGTGCCAGCAGCTTTCTTTCCAGACAAGATTATTCTGGAGGCTACACCTTC. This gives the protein CASSFLSRQDYSGGYTF.

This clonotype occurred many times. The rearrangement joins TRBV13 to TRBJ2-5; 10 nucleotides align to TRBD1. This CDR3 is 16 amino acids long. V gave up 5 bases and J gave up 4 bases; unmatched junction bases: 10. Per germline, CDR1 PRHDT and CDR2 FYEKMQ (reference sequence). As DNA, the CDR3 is TGTGCCAGCAGCACCCACGGCGGACAGGGGGTAGAGACCCAGTACTTC. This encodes CASSTHGGQGVETQYF.

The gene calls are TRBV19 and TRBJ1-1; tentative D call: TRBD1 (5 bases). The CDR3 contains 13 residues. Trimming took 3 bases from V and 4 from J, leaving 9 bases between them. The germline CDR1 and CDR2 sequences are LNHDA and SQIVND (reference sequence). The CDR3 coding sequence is TGTGCCAGTAGTATCACTGGGACCACTGAAGCTTTCTTT. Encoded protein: CASSITGTTEAFF.

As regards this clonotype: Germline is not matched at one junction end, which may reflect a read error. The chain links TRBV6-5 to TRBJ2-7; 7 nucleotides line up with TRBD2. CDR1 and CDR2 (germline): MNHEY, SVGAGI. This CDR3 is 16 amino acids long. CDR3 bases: TGTGCCAGCAGTGAAGTCGAGGAGCGGGGCAGCTACGAGCAGTGCTTC. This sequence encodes CASSEVEERGSYEQCF.

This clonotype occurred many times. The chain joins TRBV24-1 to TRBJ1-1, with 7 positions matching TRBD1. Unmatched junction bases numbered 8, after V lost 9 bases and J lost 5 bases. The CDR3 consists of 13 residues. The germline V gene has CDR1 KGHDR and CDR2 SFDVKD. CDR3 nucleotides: TGTGCCACCCAACAGGGGACGCGAACTGAAGCTTTCTTT. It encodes CATQQGTRTEAFF.

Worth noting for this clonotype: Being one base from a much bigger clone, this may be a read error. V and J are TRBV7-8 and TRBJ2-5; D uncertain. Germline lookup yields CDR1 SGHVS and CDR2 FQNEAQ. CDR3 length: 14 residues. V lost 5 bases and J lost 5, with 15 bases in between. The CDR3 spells CASSPNIGRETQYF. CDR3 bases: TGTGCCAGCAGCCCAAACATAGGTCGGGAGACCCAGTACTTC.

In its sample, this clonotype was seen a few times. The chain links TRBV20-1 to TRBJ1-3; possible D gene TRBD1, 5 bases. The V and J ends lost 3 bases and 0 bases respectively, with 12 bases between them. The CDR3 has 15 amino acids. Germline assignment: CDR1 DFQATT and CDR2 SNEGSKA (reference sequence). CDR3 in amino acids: CSASDPTASGNTIYF. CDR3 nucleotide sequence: TGCAGTGCTAGCGACCCGACAGCCTCTGGAAACACCATATATTTT.

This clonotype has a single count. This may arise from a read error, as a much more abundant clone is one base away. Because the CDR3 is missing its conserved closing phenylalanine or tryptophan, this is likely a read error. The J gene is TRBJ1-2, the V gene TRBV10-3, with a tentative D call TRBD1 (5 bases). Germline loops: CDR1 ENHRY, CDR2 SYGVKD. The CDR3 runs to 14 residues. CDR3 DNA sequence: TGTGCCAGCAGTCATCTACAGGTATCGGAAGGCTACACCCTC. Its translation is CASSHLQVSEGYTL.

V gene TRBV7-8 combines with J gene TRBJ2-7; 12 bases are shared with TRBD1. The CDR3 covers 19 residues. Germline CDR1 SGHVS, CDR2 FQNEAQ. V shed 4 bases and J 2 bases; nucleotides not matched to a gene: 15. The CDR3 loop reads CASSYRGQGAGAATYEQYF. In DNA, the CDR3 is TGTGCCAGCAGCTACCGGGGACAGGGGGCAGGGGCTGCCACCTACGAGCAGTACTTC.

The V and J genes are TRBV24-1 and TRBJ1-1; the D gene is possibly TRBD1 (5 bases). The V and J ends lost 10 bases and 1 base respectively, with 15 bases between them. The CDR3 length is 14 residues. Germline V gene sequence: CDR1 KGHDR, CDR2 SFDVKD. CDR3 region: CATTSGGTNTEAFF. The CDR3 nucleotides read TGTGCCACTACCTCCGGGGGTACGAACACTGAAGCTTTCTTT.

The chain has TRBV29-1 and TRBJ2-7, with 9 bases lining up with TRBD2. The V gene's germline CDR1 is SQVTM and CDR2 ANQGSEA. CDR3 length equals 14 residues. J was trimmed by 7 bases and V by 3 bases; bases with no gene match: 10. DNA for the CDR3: TGCAGCGTTGAGGATAGCGGGAGTTGGCATGAGCAGTACTTC. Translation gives CSVEDSGSWHEQYF.

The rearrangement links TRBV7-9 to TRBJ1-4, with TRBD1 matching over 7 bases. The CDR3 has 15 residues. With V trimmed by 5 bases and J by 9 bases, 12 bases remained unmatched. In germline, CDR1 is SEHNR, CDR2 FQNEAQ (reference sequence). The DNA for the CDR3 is TGTGCCAGCAGCCCAGAACAGGGGATACGTCAAAAACTGTTTTTT. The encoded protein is CASSPEQGIRQKLFF.